This T cell receptor beta chain stems from a study of OX40 agonist ivuxolimab in advanced cancers. Background on the study: Averaging 60 years in age, with a range of about 20 to 90, the cohort was about 86% male. Study-wide findings and caveats: Relative to CD4+, CD8+ T cells held more expanded clones on average. Researchers did not determine the expanded peripheral T cells' antigen specificity.

The cohort excluded patients with autoimmune disease history or systemic immunosuppression. Only in-frame clones appear in the TCRdb table, and some are missing; sequencing was by immunoSEQ multiplex PCR. The data show about 43,000 clones, more than 75% seen once. Note on this clone: Its antigen is unidentified.

Germline lookup yields CDR1 SGHVS and CDR2 FQNEAQ. The CDR3 loop spans 16 amino acids. V was trimmed by 1 base and J by 3 bases, leaving 13 bases between them. This receptor was identified in an adult with an advanced solid tumor such as melanoma, head and neck, liver or kidney cancer. The chain links TRBV7-8 to TRBJ1-5, with D hard to call. The sample here was CD4+ or CD8+ T cells sorted from blood, taken in a trial of the OX40 agonist ivuxolimab. The CDR3 sequence: CASSLEEGYDNQPQHF. For the CDR3, the DNA is TGTGCCAGCAGCTTAGAGGAGGGATATGACAATCAGCCCCAGCATTTT.